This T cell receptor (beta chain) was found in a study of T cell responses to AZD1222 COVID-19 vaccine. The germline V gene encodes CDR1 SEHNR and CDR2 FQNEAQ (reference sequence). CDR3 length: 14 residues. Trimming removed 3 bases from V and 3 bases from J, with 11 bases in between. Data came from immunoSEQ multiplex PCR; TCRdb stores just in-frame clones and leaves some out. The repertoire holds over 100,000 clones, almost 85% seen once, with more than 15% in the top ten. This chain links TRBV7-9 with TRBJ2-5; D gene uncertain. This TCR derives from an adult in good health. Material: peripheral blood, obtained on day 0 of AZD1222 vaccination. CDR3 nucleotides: TGTGCCAGCAGCTTGGTGGGAAAGGAAGAGACCCAGTACTTC. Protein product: CASSLVGKEETQYF.